What follows is one T cell receptor beta chain and its context. A much larger clone sits a single nucleotide away, making a read error possible. The data are from a study of blood T cells in healthy people across ages. The use of a sample-barcoded 5' primer and a J-beta primer mix characterized a second PCR of about 6 to 11 cycles. TCRdb reanalysed the 5' RACE reads using MiXCR and keeps one entry per CDR3 protein. The table lists about 1,500,000 distinct CDR3 sequences, 42% of them singletons. V was trimmed by 6 bases and J by 13 bases, leaving 13 bases between them. The CDR3 loop spans 10 amino acids. Germline V gives CDR1 DFQATT, CDR2 SNEGSKA (reference sequence).

The chain uses TRBV20-1 and TRBJ2-4; D gene uncertain. The sequence derives from a woman aged 18-29 years in good health. Sequencing used blood. CDR3 in DNA: TGCAGTGCCCCTTACAATGAGCAGTACTTC. Encoded protein: CSAPYNEQYF.